A selection of T cell receptor beta chains follows, all from one sample in a study of T cell repertoires in cytomegalovirus infection. TCRdb analysed the reads with MiXCR anew, one entry per CDR3 protein. This sample has around 300,000 distinct CDR3 sequences, with roughly a quarter found just once. The sample consisted of PBMCs. These receptors were obtained from a human donor in good health (CMV status not recorded). Some clones in this sample may be carry-over from other donors' samples. CDR3s include the opening cysteine and the closing phenylalanine or tryptophan. Each record gives: D gene, J gene, clone size, V gene, CDR3 protein, CDR3 DNA. D genes are given only for firm matches. Clone size is shown for a subset of rows, as once, few, many or a class of expanded clone.

D gene: .
J gene: TRBJ1-2
clone size: many
V gene: TRBV6-5
CDR3 protein: CASSYTTDYGYTF
CDR3 DNA: TGTGCCAGCAGTTACACTACAGATTATGGCTACACCTTC

D gene: TRBD2
J gene: TRBJ2-7
clone size: .
V gene: TRBV27
CDR3 protein: CASRSGGYEQYF
CDR3 DNA: TGTGCCAGCAGGAGCGGGGGCTACGAGCAGTACTTC

D gene: TRBD1
J gene: TRBJ1-3
clone size: .
V gene: TRBV27
CDR3 protein: CASSLAMGQGNTIYF
CDR3 DNA: TGTGCCAGCAGTTTAGCTATGGGACAGGGGAACACCATATATTTT

D gene: .
J gene: TRBJ2-5
clone size: many
V gene: TRBV7-9
CDR3 protein: CASSFSGEETQYF
CDR3 DNA: TGTGCCAGCAGCTTTAGCGGAGAAGAGACCCAGTACTTC

D gene: .
J gene: TRBJ2-1
clone size: few
V gene: TRBV5-6
CDR3 protein: CASSPLVGAGFRDEQFF
CDR3 DNA: TGTGCCAGCAGCCCCCTGGTAGGGGCCGGTTTTAGGGATGAGCAGTTCTTC

D gene: TRBD1
J gene: TRBJ1-5
clone size: many
V gene: TRBV7-2
CDR3 protein: CASSLRGRGQRNQPQHF
CDR3 DNA: TGTGCCAGCAGCTTGCGGGGCAGGGGGCAGAGAAATCAGCCCCAGCATTTT

D gene: .
J gene: TRBJ2-3
clone size: many
V gene: TRBV7-2
CDR3 protein: CASSLASADTQYF
CDR3 DNA: TGTGCCAGCAGCTTAGCGTCCGCAGATACGCAGTATTTT

D gene: TRBD2
J gene: TRBJ2-1
clone size: .
V gene: TRBV11-2
CDR3 protein: CASSLGGRTYNEQFF
CDR3 DNA: TGTGCCAGCAGCTTAGGCGGGAGGACTTACAATGAGCAGTTCTTC

D gene: .
J gene: TRBJ1-2
clone size: many
V gene: TRBV6-2/TRBV6-3
CDR3 protein: CASSYEAIYGYTF
CDR3 DNA: TGTGCCAGCAGTTACGAAGCGATCTATGGCTACACCTTC

D gene: .
J gene: TRBJ2-3
clone size: few
V gene: TRBV5-4
CDR3 protein: CASSLPPGDTQYF
CDR3 DNA: TGTGCCAGCAGCTTGCCCCCTGGAGATACGCAGTATTTT

D gene: .
J gene: TRBJ1-1
clone size: .
V gene: TRBV5-1
CDR3 protein: CASSQGGIGRNTEAFF
CDR3 DNA: TGCGCCAGCAGTCAAGGAGGAATAGGACGGAACACTGAAGCTTTCTTT

D gene: .
J gene: TRBJ2-7
clone size: .
V gene: TRBV18
CDR3 protein: CASSSGAPYEQYF
CDR3 DNA: TGTGCCAGCTCATCGGGGGCCCCCTACGAGCAGTACTTC

D gene: .
J gene: TRBJ1-2
clone size: many
V gene: TRBV20-1
CDR3 protein: CSAEVGSAYGYTF
CDR3 DNA: TGCAGTGCAGAGGTGGGGTCCGCCTATGGCTACACCTTC

D gene: TRBD1
J gene: TRBJ2-2
clone size: .
V gene: TRBV2
CDR3 protein: CASIRSSGGQLFF
CDR3 DNA: TGTGCCAGCATTCGAAGTTCAGGGGGACAGCTGTTTTTT

D gene: .
J gene: TRBJ1-5
clone size: many
V gene: TRBV28
CDR3 protein: CASSLSFTQGNQPQHF
CDR3 DNA: TGTGCCAGCAGTTTATCATTCACACAGGGCAATCAGCCCCAGCATTTT

D gene: TRBD1
J gene: TRBJ2-7
clone size: many
V gene: TRBV7-2
CDR3 protein: CASSPGTGGRTRTRRFYEQYF
CDR3 DNA: TGTGCCAGCAGCCCAGGGACAGGGGGCCGAACTAGGACGAGAAGGTTCTACGAGCAGTACTTC

D gene: .
J gene: TRBJ1-1
clone size: .
V gene: TRBV20-1
CDR3 protein: CSARPRQDTEAFF
CDR3 DNA: TGCAGTGCTAGACCGAGACAGGACACTGAAGCTTTCTTT

D gene: .
J gene: TRBJ1-2
clone size: many
V gene: TRBV18
CDR3 protein: CASSPTTEHYGYTF
CDR3 DNA: TGTGCCAGCTCACCAACAACAGAACATTATGGCTACACCTTC

D gene: .
J gene: TRBJ1-4
clone size: .
V gene: TRBV12-3/TRBV12-4
CDR3 protein: CASSLTRGANEKLLF
CDR3 DNA: TGTGCCAGCAGTTTAACCCGGGGCGCTAATGAAAAACTGCTTTTT

D gene: .
J gene: TRBJ2-1
clone size: .
V gene: TRBV29-1
CDR3 protein: CSVEDYGRANEQFF
CDR3 DNA: TGCAGCGTTGAAGATTACGGTAGGGCTAATGAGCAGTTCTTC

D gene: TRBD1
J gene: TRBJ2-3
clone size: many
V gene: TRBV7-8
CDR3 protein: CASRALQGPADTQYF
CDR3 DNA: TGTGCCAGCAGGGCACTACAGGGGCCCGCAGATACGCAGTATTTT

D gene: TRBD1
J gene: TRBJ2-7
clone size: .
V gene: TRBV11-2
CDR3 protein: CASSLDLDRGYEQYF
CDR3 DNA: TGTGCCAGCAGCTTAGATCTCGACAGGGGCTACGAGCAGTACTTC

D gene: .
J gene: TRBJ1-1
clone size: few
V gene: TRBV5-1
CDR3 protein: CASSLNGENTEAFF
CDR3 DNA: TGCGCCAGCAGCTTGAACGGGGAGAACACTGAAGCTTTCTTT

D gene: .
J gene: TRBJ2-1
clone size: many
V gene: TRBV7-2
CDR3 protein: CASSRDPGYNEQFF
CDR3 DNA: TGTGCCAGCAGCCGCGACCCGGGCTACAATGAGCAGTTCTTC

D gene: TRBD1
J gene: TRBJ2-7
clone size: once
V gene: TRBV2
CDR3 protein: CASSFNRGFTYEQYF
CDR3 DNA: TGTGCCAGCAGCTTCAACAGGGGTTTCACCTACGAGCAGTACTTC

D gene: .
J gene: TRBJ2-5
clone size: few
V gene: TRBV28
CDR3 protein: CASSPGGQQETQYF
CDR3 DNA: TGTGCCAGCAGTCCGGGGGGCCAACAAGAGACCCAGTACTTC

D gene: .
J gene: TRBJ2-3
clone size: few
V gene: TRBV3-1
CDR3 protein: CASSPRAGDADTQYF
CDR3 DNA: TGTGCCAGCAGCCCACGGGCCGGCGATGCAGATACGCAGTATTTT

D gene: .
J gene: TRBJ2-1
clone size: .
V gene: TRBV6-2/TRBV6-3
CDR3 protein: CASRNDGSSYNEQFF
CDR3 DNA: TGTGCCAGCAGGAACGACGGGAGCTCCTACAATGAGCAGTTCTTC

D gene: TRBD1
J gene: TRBJ1-5
clone size: .
V gene: TRBV12-3/TRBV12-4
CDR3 protein: CANSSGGRGLNQPQHF
CDR3 DNA: TGTGCCAACAGCTCGGGGGGCAGGGGGCTCAATCAGCCCCAGCATTTT

D gene: .
J gene: TRBJ1-5
clone size: many
V gene: TRBV7-2
CDR3 protein: CASSRDPNQPQHF
CDR3 DNA: TGTGCCAGCAGCCGGGACCCGAATCAGCCCCAGCATTTT

D gene: TRBD2
J gene: TRBJ2-7
clone size: once
V gene: TRBV3-1
CDR3 protein: CASSQAGAGRSYEQYF
CDR3 DNA: TGTGCCAGCAGCCAGGCCGGGGCCGGGAGGTCCTACGAGCAGTACTTC

D gene: TRBD2
J gene: TRBJ2-7
clone size: many
V gene: TRBV11-2
CDR3 protein: CASSAGLAGGYEQYF
CDR3 DNA: TGTGCCAGCAGCGCAGGACTAGCGGGAGGATACGAGCAGTACTTC

D gene: .
J gene: TRBJ1-1
clone size: few
V gene: TRBV7-9
CDR3 protein: CASSWEGGTEAFF
CDR3 DNA: TGTGCCAGCAGCTGGGAGGGAGGCACTGAAGCTTTCTTT

D gene: .
J gene: TRBJ2-6
clone size: few
V gene: TRBV5-1
CDR3 protein: CASSLDPGSGANVLTF
CDR3 DNA: TGCGCCAGCAGCTTGGACCCTGGTTCTGGGGCCAACGTCCTGACTTTC

D gene: .
J gene: TRBJ1-1
clone size: many
V gene: TRBV28
CDR3 protein: CASRRGAGAFF
CDR3 DNA: TGTGCCAGCAGAAGAGGGGCTGGGGCTTTCTTT

D gene: TRBD2
J gene: TRBJ2-1
clone size: .
V gene: TRBV7-2
CDR3 protein: CASSLAPLAGVNEQFF
CDR3 DNA: TGTGCCAGCAGCTTAGCGCCACTAGCGGGGGTCAATGAGCAGTTCTTC

D gene: .
J gene: TRBJ2-2
clone size: few
V gene: TRBV19
CDR3 protein: CASKRDANTGELFF
CDR3 DNA: TGTGCCAGTAAGAGGGACGCGAACACCGGGGAGCTGTTTTTT

D gene: .
J gene: TRBJ2-5
clone size: few
V gene: TRBV5-1
CDR3 protein: CASSGGTQYQETQYF
CDR3 DNA: TGCGCCAGCAGCGGAGGGACACAGTACCAAGAGACCCAGTACTTC

D gene: .
J gene: TRBJ2-2
clone size: .
V gene: TRBV4-1
CDR3 protein: CASSQDTTGPRAGELFF
CDR3 DNA: TGCGCCAGCAGCCAAGATACTACGGGGCCTAGGGCGGGGGAGCTGTTTTTT

D gene: TRBD2
J gene: TRBJ2-3
clone size: .
V gene: TRBV20-1
CDR3 protein: CSARVPTSGGTDTQYF
CDR3 DNA: TGCAGTGCTAGAGTCCCGACTAGCGGGGGAACAGATACGCAGTATTTT

D gene: .
J gene: TRBJ1-1
clone size: once
V gene: TRBV29-1
CDR3 protein: CSVERGVSTEAFF
CDR3 DNA: TGCAGCGTTGAGCGGGGAGTAAGCACTGAAGCTTTCTTT

D gene: TRBD2
J gene: TRBJ2-3
clone size: .
V gene: TRBV20-1
CDR3 protein: CSVGLAANTQYF
CDR3 DNA: TGCAGTGTTGGACTAGCGGCCAATACGCAGTATTTT

D gene: TRBD1
J gene: TRBJ2-4
clone size: many
V gene: TRBV7-2
CDR3 protein: CASSRTGGRLPAENIQYF
CDR3 DNA: TGTGCCAGCAGCCGAACAGGGGGTCGCCTTCCCGCGGAAAACATTCAGTACTTC

D gene: .
J gene: TRBJ2-3
clone size: few
V gene: TRBV5-1
CDR3 protein: CASSLRPPSESDTQYF
CDR3 DNA: TGCGCCAGCAGCTTGCGCCCTCCGTCGGAGTCAGATACGCAGTATTTT

D gene: .
J gene: TRBJ2-3
clone size: .
V gene: TRBV19
CDR3 protein: CASTPGTSGVTQYF
CDR3 DNA: TGTGCCAGTACCCCCGGGACATCCGGGGTCACGCAGTATTTT

D gene: .
J gene: TRBJ1-1
clone size: .
V gene: TRBV27
CDR3 protein: CASSFSRLTGEAFF
CDR3 DNA: TGTGCCAGCAGTTTCTCCCGATTAACAGGGGAAGCTTTCTTT

D gene: TRBD2
J gene: TRBJ2-3
clone size: .
V gene: TRBV5-1
CDR3 protein: CASSQQRGPDTQYF
CDR3 DNA: TGCGCCAGCAGCCAACAGCGGGGACCGGATACGCAGTATTTT

D gene: TRBD2
J gene: TRBJ2-4
clone size: .
V gene: TRBV5-4
CDR3 protein: CASSSAGTSGSNIQYF
CDR3 DNA: TGTGCCAGCAGCTCTGCCGGGACTAGCGGGAGTAACATTCAGTACTTC

D gene: .
J gene: TRBJ2-7
clone size: .
V gene: TRBV7-6
CDR3 protein: CASQVPVGITYEQYF
CDR3 DNA: TGTGCTAGTCAAGTCCCCGTGGGAATCACCTACGAGCAGTACTTC